The 25 T cell receptor beta chains presented below share a single source sample, sequenced in a study of blood T cell repertoires in COVID-19. Assay: immunoSEQ multiplex PCR; the TCRdb copy retains only in-frame clones and omits some. The data contain fewer than 200,000 clones, about 81% of them seen just once; the ten biggest clones take up approximately 8%. The sample comprised peripheral blood. The receptors were sampled from a woman aged 55-69 years with COVID-19, enrolled during active disease.

The chain has TRBV19 and TRBJ1-1, with D possibly TRBD1 on 5 matching bases. V was clipped by 2 bases and J by 3 bases, with 10 bases between them. In germline, CDR1 is LNHDA, CDR2 SQIVND (reference sequence). The CDR3 consists of 14 residues. In DNA, the CDR3 is TGTGCCAGTAGTATATGGGGAGGGGACACTGAAGCTTTCTTT. Residues: CASSIWGGDTEAFF.

The V gene is TRBV30, the J gene TRBJ2-4; D is ambiguous. Trimming removed 4 bases from V and 0 bases from J, with 13 bases in between. The germline CDR1 and CDR2 sequences are GTSNPN and SVGIG (reference sequence). The CDR3 loop spans 15 amino acids. The CDR3 reads CAWNGGTVAKNIQYF. CDR3 nucleotides: TGTGCCTGGAACGGCGGAACCGTAGCCAAAAACATTCAGTACTTC.

V and J are TRBV6-5 and TRBJ2-1; 8 nucleotides match TRBD1. CDR1 MNHEY and CDR2 SVGAGI come from the germline V gene. Unmatched junction bases numbered 6, after V lost 5 bases and J lost 9 bases. This CDR3 region has 13 residues. In DNA, the CDR3 is TGTGCCAGCAGTCCTCGGACAGGGTTTGAGCAGTTCTTC. It specifies CASSPRTGFEQFF.

This chain joins TRBV18 and TRBJ2-3, with 8 bases fitting TRBD2. Germline values: CDR1 KGHSH, CDR2 LQKENI. The CDR3 has 19 amino acids. V shed 1 base and J 0 bases; nucleotides not matched to a gene: 12. CDR3 residues: CASSPQSRTTSGSTDTQYF. CDR3 DNA sequence: TGTGCCAGCTCACCACAGAGCCGTACTACTAGCGGTAGCACAGATACGCAGTATTTT.

The rearrangement links TRBV19 to TRBJ1-2; possible D gene TRBD1, 6 bases. V shed 6 bases and J shed 8 bases, with 22 bases lying between them. Germline V gives CDR1 LNHDA, CDR2 SQIVND (reference sequence). The CDR3 loop spans 15 amino acids. The CDR3 DNA reads as TGTGCCAGTAGCCTTAATCCAGGGGCGCGTGGGGGCTACACCTTC. It is translated as CASSLNPGARGGYTF.

The J gene is TRBJ2-2, the V gene TRBV6-6, with 8 bases fitting TRBD2. The CDR3 consists of 14 residues. V lost 7 bases and J lost 7; bases outside the gene matches: 8. Germline V gene data show CDR1 as MNHNY and CDR2 as SVGAGI (reference sequence). This CDR3 reads CASTRLARNGELFF. The CDR3 DNA sequence: TGTGCCAGCACCCGACTAGCGAGGAACGGGGAGCTGTTTTTT.

In regard to this clone: A read error is possible here, since a much larger clone lies one base away. The same CDR3 arises from other DNA sequences in this sample as well. The V call is TRBV18, the J call TRBJ2-5; D might be TRBD1 (6 bases). This CDR3 contains 13 residues. Germline V gene sequence: CDR1 KGHSH, CDR2 LQKENI. V lost 3 bases and J lost 2, with 7 bases in between. DNA for the CDR3: TGTGCCAGCTCACCCGGACAGCAAGAGACCCAGTACTTC. Protein product: CASSPGQQETQYF.

The V gene is TRBV19, the J gene TRBJ1-1; 7 bases are a match to TRBD1. J lost 10 bases, V lost 5 bases, and 7 bases had no gene match. From germline, CDR1 is LNHDA and CDR2 SQIVND (reference sequence). The CDR3 has 12 residues. The CDR3 bases are TGTGCCAGTAGTCCGCGACAGGGCATAGCTTTCTTT. Translating gives CASSPRQGIAFF.

The V call is TRBV19, the J call TRBJ1-5, with TRBD1 identical over 7 bases. The CDR3 consists of 14 residues. CDR1 is LNHDA, CDR2 SQIVND, per germline (reference sequence). V lost 6 bases to trimming and J lost 3 bases; unmatched junction nucleotides: 5. CDR3 sequence (DNA): TGTGCCAGTAGCTTGGACAGGCCCAATCAGCCCCAGCATTTT. Encoded protein: CASSLDRPNQPQHF.

The rearrangement uses TRBV29-1 and TRBJ2-1; 12 bases map to TRBD2. Per the germline V gene, CDR1 is SQVTM and CDR2 is ANQGSEA. The CDR3 has 13 residues. The junction had 5 bases not matched to a gene; V was cut back by 4 bases and J by 10 bases. The CDR3, as DNA: TGCAGCGTTGCTAGCGGGGGGGCCAGCGAGCAGTTCTTC. Protein product: CSVASGGASEQFF.

The CDR3 protein is CASSPRLGGDTQYF. The CDR3 nucleotides read TGTGCCAGCAGCCCGAGACTAGGAGGAGATACGCAGTATTTT. This chain joins TRBV3-1 (or the pseudogene TRBV3-2) and TRBJ2-3; D is possibly TRBD2 (6 bases). Germline values: CDR1 LGHDT, CDR2 YNNKEL (reference sequence). This CDR3 is built from 14 residues. The V end was cut by 4 bases, the J end by 5 bases, with 13 bases between.

The rearrangement links TRBV7-3 to TRBJ1-1; no definite D call. From germline, CDR1 is SGHTA and CDR2 FQGTGA. The V and J ends lost 5 bases and 5 bases respectively, with 12 bases between them. The CDR3 is 13 residues long. The CDR3 DNA reads as TGTGCCAGCAGCGCTTACAGCGGGACTGAAGCTTTCTTT. Amino acids: CASSAYSGTEAFF.

The rearrangement links TRBV5-4 to TRBJ2-3, with TRBD1 matching over 10 bases. The J segment lost 3 bases and the V segment lost 3 bases, leaving 7 bases of the junction unmatched. The CDR3 is 16 amino acids. CDR1 and CDR2 (germline): SGHNT, YYREEE (reference sequence). CDR3 protein: CASSYGRDRGTDTQYF. CDR3 bases: TGTGCCAGCAGCTATGGGCGGGACAGGGGAACAGATACGCAGTATTTT. The full variable domain, rest sourced from reference TRBV5-4 and TRBJ2-3, is ETGVTQSPTHLIKTRGQQVTLRCSSQSGHNTVSWYQQALGQGPQFIFQYYREEENGRGNFPPRFSGLQFPNYSSELNVNALELDDSALYLCASSYGRDRGTDTQYFGPGTRLTVL.

This clone was detected once. The V and J genes are TRBV5-1 and TRBJ2-7; 7 bases map to TRBD2. V shed 2 bases, J shed 6 bases, and the junction held 8 bases outside the gene matches. The length of the CDR3 is 14 residues. Germline CDR1 reads SGHRS; CDR2 reads YFSETQ. CDR3 loop: CASSFGLGPSEQYV. The CDR3 nucleotides are TGCGCCAGCAGCTTTGGACTAGGTCCATCCGAGCAGTACGTC.

This chain uses TRBV2 with TRBJ1-1, with 7 bases fitting TRBD1. CDR1 is SNHLY, CDR2 FYNNEI, per germline. CDR3 length: 13 residues. With V trimmed by 10 bases and J by 1 base, 6 bases remained unmatched. The DNA for the CDR3 is TGTGCCATCGTGGGACAGCCGAACACTGAAGCTTTCTTT. Protein: CAIVGQPNTEAFF.

The table lists this clone with a count of one. The rearrangement uses TRBV9 and TRBJ1-1; 10 positions agree with TRBD1. The CDR3 sequence is 16 residues long. After removal of 0 bases from V and 7 bases from J, the junction contained 9 bases not matched to a gene. Germline lookup yields CDR1 SGDLS and CDR2 YYNGEE. The CDR3 protein is CASSVGGTGVDGEAFF. The CDR3 DNA reads TGTGCCAGCAGCGTAGGAGGGACAGGGGTGGACGGTGAAGCTTTCTTT.

As DNA, the CDR3 is TGTGCCAGCTCACCTTCCACTGGCACAGATACGCAGTATTTT. It specifies CASSPSTGTDTQYF. V and J are TRBV18 and TRBJ2-3, with D hard to call. V lost 3 bases to trimming and J lost 1 base, with 8 bases between them. Per germline, CDR1 KGHSH and CDR2 LQKENI. The CDR3 loop spans 14 amino acids.

The rearrangement uses TRBV15 and TRBJ1-3; D ambiguous. V lost 2 bases, J lost 0 bases, and 8 bases lay in between. Germline CDR1 LNHNV, CDR2 YYDKDF (reference sequence). The CDR3 sequence is 15 residues long. In DNA, the CDR3 is TGTGCCACCAGCAGAAGCAGGCTCTCTGGAAACACCATATATTTT. Its translation: CATSRSRLSGNTIYF.

The chain couples TRBV19 to TRBJ2-1; D perhaps matches TRBD2 (6 bases). Per the germline V gene, CDR1 is LNHDA and CDR2 is SQIVND (reference sequence). Trimming left V 3 bases short and J 0 bases short, with 24 bases between. The CDR3 sequence is 20 residues long. CDR3 residues: CASSIASQTAGSVSYNEQFF. The CDR3 DNA reads TGTGCCAGTAGTATCGCCAGCCAGACGGCGGGGTCTGTCTCCTACAATGAGCAGTTCTTC.

The chain is built from TRBV2 and TRBJ1-1; 7 bases are shared with TRBD1. The CDR3 runs 15 residues. The junction had 11 bases not matched to a gene; V was cut back by 5 bases and J by 5 bases. Germline values: CDR1 SNHLY, CDR2 FYNNEI. The CDR3 spells CASSRDRAQGTEAFF. The CDR3 DNA is TGTGCCAGCAGTCGAGACAGGGCGCAAGGAACTGAAGCTTTCTTT.

This clone was observed a single time. V gene TRBV19 combines with J gene TRBJ2-3; D gene ambiguous. The germline V gene encodes CDR1 LNHDA and CDR2 SQIVND (reference sequence). V was clipped by 11 bases and J by 2 bases, with 20 bases between them. The CDR3 runs 15 residues. CDR3 nucleotides: TGTGCCTCGTGTCCCAGGTTGGCCACCACAGATACGCAGTATTTT. Protein product: CASCPRLATTDTQYF.

The chain combines TRBV29-1 with TRBJ2-7, with TRBD1 matching 8 bases. The V gene end was trimmed by 7 bases and the J gene end by 4 bases; junction bases not matched to a gene: 9. Germline assignment: CDR1 SQVTM and CDR2 ANQGSEA. The CDR3 totals 13 residues. The CDR3 nucleotides are TGCAGCGCCGCGGGGCAGGGGGCATACGAGCAGTACTTC. Encoded protein: CSAAGQGAYEQYF.

The CDR3 protein is CASSLRQGARQPQHF. The CDR3 coding sequence is TGTGCCAGCAGCCTTAGACAGGGGGCCAGGCAGCCCCAGCATTTT. The gene calls are TRBV6-6 and TRBJ1-5, with 10 nucleotides matching TRBD1. V shed 6 bases, J shed 7 bases, and the junction held 9 bases outside the gene matches. The CDR3 runs 15 residues. Germline V gene sequence: CDR1 MNHNY, CDR2 SVGAGI (reference sequence).

The genes are TRBV3-1 (or the pseudogene TRBV3-2) and TRBJ2-5; D is ambiguous. Trimming took off 0 bases at V and 2 bases at J, with 4 bases between the two ends. CDR1 and CDR2 from the germline V gene are LGHDT and YNNKEL (reference sequence). This CDR3 contains 13 residues. The CDR3 loop reads CASSQDRQETQYF. In nucleotides, the CDR3 is TGTGCCAGCAGCCAAGACAGGCAAGAGACCCAGTACTTC.

The chain links TRBV9 to TRBJ1-3; D uncertain. The germline CDR1 and CDR2 sequences are SGDLS and YYNGEE. The germline V and J ends were trimmed by 3 bases and 0 bases, with 10 bases remaining between them. The CDR3 has 15 amino acids. CDR3 nucleotide sequence: TGTGCCAGCAGCGATAACCGAGACTCTGGAAACACCATATATTTT. Translating gives CASSDNRDSGNTIYF.